Described below is a single T cell receptor (beta chain) sequence and its context. The record originates from a study of blood T cell repertoires in COVID-19. The overall study: The samples span acute and convalescent COVID-19 from the United States, Italy and Spain. T cells, B-cell-depleted T cells, or PBMCs provided the cDNA or gDNA that served as material.

Followed over time, Seattle patients had been enrolled while infection was active. Original processing methods: Amplification of reference gene primers provided the estimated nucleated cell counts. Clones were sequenced by immunoSEQ multiplex PCR, and TCRdb holds only the in-frame ones, with some missing. The V and J calls and the clone size are those of that table, but D and trimming were determined from the DNA. Among around 300,000 clones listed, 85% to 90% were seen once. The CDR3 runs 15 residues. The junction had 3 bases not matched to a gene; V was cut back by 6 bases and J by 4 bases. Germline V gene data show CDR1 as MNHEY and CDR2 as SVGAGI.

The chain combines TRBV6-5 with TRBJ2-2; 12 nucleotides agree with TRBD1. The sequenced sample was peripheral blood. The receptor was isolated from a woman in her thirties with COVID-19, enrolled during active disease. The CDR3 reads CASSRDRGPTGELFF. CDR3 DNA: TGTGCCAGCAGCCGGGACAGGGGGCCCACCGGGGAGCTGTTTTTT.